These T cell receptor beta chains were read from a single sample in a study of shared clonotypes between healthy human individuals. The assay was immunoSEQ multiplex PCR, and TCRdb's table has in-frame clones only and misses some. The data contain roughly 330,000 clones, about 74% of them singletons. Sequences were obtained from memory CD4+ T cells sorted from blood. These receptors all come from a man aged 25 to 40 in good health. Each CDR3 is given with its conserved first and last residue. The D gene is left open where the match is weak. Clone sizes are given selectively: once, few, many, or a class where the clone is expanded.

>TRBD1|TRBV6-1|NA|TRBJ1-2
CASSGDRGQKHGYTF
TGTGCCAGCAGTGGCGACAGGGGTCAGAAGCATGGCTACACCTTC
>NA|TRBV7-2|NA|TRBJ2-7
CASSPHSTFREQYF
TGTGCCAGCAGCCCGCATTCCACATTCCGCGAGCAGTACTTC
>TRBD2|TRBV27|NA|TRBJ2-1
CASSLVLAGGREQFF
TGTGCCAGCAGTTTAGTACTAGCGGGAGGCAGGGAGCAGTTCTTC
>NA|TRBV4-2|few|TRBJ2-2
CASSQNTGLNTGELFF
TGTGCCAGCAGCCAGAATACGGGTCTCAACACCGGGGAGCTGTTTTTT
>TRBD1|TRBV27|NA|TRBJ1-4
CASSATGTDANEKLFF
TGTGCCAGCAGTGCTACCGGGACAGACGCAAATGAAAAACTGTTTTTT
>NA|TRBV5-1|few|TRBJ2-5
CASSPSSQETQYF
TGCGCCAGCAGCCCGTCTAGCCAAGAGACCCAGTACTTC
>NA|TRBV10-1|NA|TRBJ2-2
CASSKGGNTGELFF
TGCGCCAGCAGTAAGGGCGGGAACACCGGGGAGCTGTTTTTT
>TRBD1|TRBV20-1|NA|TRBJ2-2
CSGQGTGELFF
TGCAGCGGACAGGGCACCGGGGAGCTGTTTTTT
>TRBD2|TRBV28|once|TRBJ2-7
CASSFRRGSGRDRWYF
TGTGCCAGCAGTTTCCGCCGGGGTAGCGGGAGGGATAGGTGGTACTTC
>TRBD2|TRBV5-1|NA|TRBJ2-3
CASSLSGSYRTDTQYF
TGCGCCAGCAGCTTAAGCGGGAGTTATCGCACAGATACGCAGTATTTT
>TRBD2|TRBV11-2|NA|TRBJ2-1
CASRLPGRAHPNEQFF
TGTGCCAGCAGGCTCCCTGGGAGGGCCCACCCTAATGAGCAGTTCTTC
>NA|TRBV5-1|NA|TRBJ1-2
CASSYRQADGYTF
TGCGCCAGCAGCTACCGACAGGCCGACGGCTACACCTTC
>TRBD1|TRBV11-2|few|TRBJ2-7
CASSLLPGQGYEQYF
TGTGCCAGCAGCCTTCTCCCGGGACAGGGTTACGAGCAGTACTTC
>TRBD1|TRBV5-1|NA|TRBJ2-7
CASTSGTGGLYEQYF
TGCGCCAGCACCTCCGGGACAGGGGGCCTCTACGAGCAGTACTTC
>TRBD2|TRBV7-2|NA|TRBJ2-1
CASSLDRGRDNEQFF
TGTGCCAGCAGCTTAGACCGGGGGAGGGACAATGAGCAGTTCTTC
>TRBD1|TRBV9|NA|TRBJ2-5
CASSDRAAETQYF
TGTGCCAGCAGTGACAGGGCAGCCGAGACCCAGTACTTC
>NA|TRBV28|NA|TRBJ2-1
CASSFRTMVNEQFF
TGTGCCAGCAGTTTTAGAACAATGGTCAATGAGCAGTTCTTC
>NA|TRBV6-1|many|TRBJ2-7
CASSESGQSYEQYF
TGTGCCAGCAGTGAATCGGGACAATCCTACGAGCAGTACTTC
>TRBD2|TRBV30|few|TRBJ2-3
CAWSRSGATNTQYF
TGTGCCTGGAGTCGTAGCGGGGCCACGAATACGCAGTATTTT
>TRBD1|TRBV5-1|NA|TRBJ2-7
CASSLLLTGSEQYF
TGCGCCAGCAGCTTACTCCTGACAGGGTCCGAGCAGTACTTC
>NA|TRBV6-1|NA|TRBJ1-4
CASSVGGTNEKLFF
TGTGCCAGCAGTGTCGGGGGGACTAATGAAAAACTGTTTTTT
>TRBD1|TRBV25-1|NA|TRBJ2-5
CASSAARGLETQYF
TGTGCCAGCAGTGCAGCCAGGGGGCTTGAGACCCAGTACTTC
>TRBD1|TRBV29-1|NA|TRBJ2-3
CSAAGGGVTDTQYF
TGCAGCGCGGCAGGGGGTGGCGTCACAGATACGCAGTATTTT
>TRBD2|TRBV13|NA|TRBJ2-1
CASSKYSRASGKSSYNEQFF
TGTGCCAGCAGCAAATATAGTAGGGCTAGCGGGAAGAGCTCCTACAATGAGCAGTTCTTC
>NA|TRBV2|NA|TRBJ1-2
CASSEILDTYGYTF
TGTGCCAGCAGTGAGATCTTGGACACCTATGGCTACACCTTC
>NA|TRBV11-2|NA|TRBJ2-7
CASRGLRYKSYEQYF
TGTGCCAGCCGGGGACTCCGTTACAAGTCCTACGAGCAGTACTTC
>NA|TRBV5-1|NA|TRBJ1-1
CASSMGGGTEAFF
TGCGCCAGCAGCATGGGGGGAGGAACTGAAGCTTTCTTT
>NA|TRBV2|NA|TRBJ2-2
CASTGTANTGELFF
TGTGCCAGCACCGGGACGGCGAACACCGGGGAGCTGTTTTTT
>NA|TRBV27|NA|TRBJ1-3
CASSPSSGGRNTIYF
TGTGCCAGCAGCCCGTCCTCGGGGGGGCGAAACACCATATATTTT
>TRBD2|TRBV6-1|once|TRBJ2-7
CASSERREGQQYF
TGTGCCAGCAGTGAACGGCGGGAGGGCCAGCAGTACTTC
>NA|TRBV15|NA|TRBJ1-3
CATKNWNTIYF
TGTGCCACTAAAAATTGGAACACCATATATTTT
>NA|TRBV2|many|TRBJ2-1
CASSEVVDMYYNEQFF
TGTGCCAGCAGTGAAGTTGTGGACATGTACTACAATGAGCAGTTCTTC
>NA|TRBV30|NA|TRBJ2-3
CAWNGGGKDTQYF
TGTGCCTGGAACGGGGGCGGGAAAGATACGCAGTATTTT
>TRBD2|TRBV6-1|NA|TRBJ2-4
CASSVDPAGVQNIQYF
TGTGCCAGCAGTGTGGATCCAGCGGGAGTCCAAAACATTCAGTACTTC
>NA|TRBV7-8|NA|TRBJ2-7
CASSPGGRGTYEQYF
TGTGCCAGCAGCCCCGGGGGGAGGGGGACCTACGAGCAGTACTTC
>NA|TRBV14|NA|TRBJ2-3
CASSRHRLSSTDTQYF
TGTGCCAGCAGCCGCCACCGCCTGAGTAGCACAGATACGCAGTATTTT
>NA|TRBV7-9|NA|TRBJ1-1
CASSPDGLMNTEAFF
TGTGCCAGCAGCCCGGACGGCCTGATGAACACTGAAGCTTTCTTT
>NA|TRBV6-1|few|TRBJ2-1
CASSETRAWDEQFF
TGTGCCAGCAGTGAGACGCGCGCTTGGGATGAGCAGTTCTTC
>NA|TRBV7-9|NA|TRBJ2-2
CASSRGGAPTGELFF
TGTGCCAGCAGCCGAGGGGGTGCGCCCACCGGGGAGCTGTTTTTT
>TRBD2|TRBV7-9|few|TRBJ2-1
CASQAGGGQFF
TGTGCCAGCCAGGCGGGAGGGGGGCAGTTCTTC
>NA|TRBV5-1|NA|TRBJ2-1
CASSLFSSYNEQFF
TGCGCCAGCAGCTTGTTTAGCTCCTACAATGAGCAGTTCTTC
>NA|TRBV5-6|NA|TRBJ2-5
CASSLVGGPQDGAQYF
TGTGCCAGCAGCTTGGTCGGGGGCCCCCAGGACGGGGCCCAGTACTTC
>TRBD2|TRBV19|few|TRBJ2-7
CASSHRTSGRANEQYF
TGTGCCAGTAGTCACAGGACTAGCGGGAGGGCCAACGAGCAGTACTTC
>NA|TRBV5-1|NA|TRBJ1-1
CASSLQANTEAFF
TGCGCCAGCAGCTTGCAGGCCAACACTGAAGCTTTCTTT